The clone carrying this TCR beta chain was picked up a small number of times. These data are taken from a study of T cells after yellow fever vaccination. About the study: The SMART-Seq v4 Ultra Low Input method served to prepare the low-cell-number fractions.

Per the germline V gene, CDR1 is ENHRY and CDR2 is SYGVKD. The CDR3 consists of 16 residues. The junction had 12 bases not matched to a gene; V was cut back by 6 bases and J by 7 bases. TCRdb called the 5' RACE reads again in MiXCR, with one record for every CDR3 protein. The sample lists 400,000 or so distinct CDR3 sequences; 15% to 20% were seen once. The chain is built from TRBV10-3 and TRBJ2-1; the match to TRBD2 covers 10 bases. Source: PBMCs, taken before the yellow fever booster vaccination. The TCR originated in a man younger than 35 who received the YFV17D yellow fever vaccine. CDR3 region: CAIRISGGTVRNEQFF. The CDR3 region has the DNA TGTGCCATCAGAATTAGCGGGGGGACTGTTCGGAATGAGCAGTTCTTC.